This TCR beta chain was captured in a study of PD-L1 blockade in urothelial cancer. About the study: At 3 weeks (second dose) and 6 weeks after starting treatment, blood was analyzed. Whole-study findings and limits: Pretreatment peripheral blood TCR clonality that fell below the median predicted better survival among the patients studied.

The investigators introduced synthetic TCR analog templates into each PCR as spikes. TCRdb's copy holds only in-frame clones and misses some; the assay was immunoSEQ multiplex PCR. Found here are some 40,000 clones, over 80% of them singletons; the top ten hold nearly 15%. The germline V gene has CDR1 GTSNPN and CDR2 SVGIG (reference sequence). There are 14 residues in the CDR3. V shed 5 bases and J 2 bases; nucleotides not matched to a gene: 6. Time point in this sample: pretreatment peripheral blood. Pretreatment and on-treatment blood mononuclear cell samples were taken, totaling between 1 and 8 time points per patient. Worth noting for this clone: The antigen remains unidentified.

The TCR comes from a man older than 75 with urothelial cancer. This material consisted of PBMCs, taken around atezolizumab (anti-PD-L1) treatment. J is TRBJ2-3 and V is TRBV30, with 8 bases that match TRBD2. The CDR3 nucleotides read TGTGCCTGGGGAACTAGCGGCTACACAGATACGCAGTATTTT. Protein sequence: CAWGTSGYTDTQYF. The whole variable domain, filled in from reference TRBV30 and TRBJ2-3, reads SQTIHQWPATLVQPVGSPLSLECTVEGTSNPNLYWYRQAAGRGLQLLFYSVGIGQISSEVPQNLSASRPQDRQFILSSKKLLLSDSGFYLCAWGTSGYTDTQYFGPGTRLTVL.